This T cell receptor (beta chain) originates from a study of blood T cell repertoires in COVID-19. The CDR3 spans 13 residues. V dropped 5 bases and J dropped 4 bases, with 9 bases sitting between them. CDR1 is SGHTA and CDR2 is FQGNSA in the germline V gene. Assay used: immunoSEQ multiplex PCR; TCRdb lists only in-frame clones, some missing. This sample has roughly 340,000 clones, with more than 80% found just once. This TCR came from a young man who had recovered from COVID-19. The specimen was PBMCs or T cells enriched from blood (not recorded which). This sequence joins TRBV7-2 and TRBJ1-5, with D maybe TRBD1 (6 bases). This chain's CDR3 is CASSTQGNQPQHF. CDR3 nucleotide sequence: TGTGCCAGCAGCACCCAGGGGAATCAGCCCCAGCATTTT.